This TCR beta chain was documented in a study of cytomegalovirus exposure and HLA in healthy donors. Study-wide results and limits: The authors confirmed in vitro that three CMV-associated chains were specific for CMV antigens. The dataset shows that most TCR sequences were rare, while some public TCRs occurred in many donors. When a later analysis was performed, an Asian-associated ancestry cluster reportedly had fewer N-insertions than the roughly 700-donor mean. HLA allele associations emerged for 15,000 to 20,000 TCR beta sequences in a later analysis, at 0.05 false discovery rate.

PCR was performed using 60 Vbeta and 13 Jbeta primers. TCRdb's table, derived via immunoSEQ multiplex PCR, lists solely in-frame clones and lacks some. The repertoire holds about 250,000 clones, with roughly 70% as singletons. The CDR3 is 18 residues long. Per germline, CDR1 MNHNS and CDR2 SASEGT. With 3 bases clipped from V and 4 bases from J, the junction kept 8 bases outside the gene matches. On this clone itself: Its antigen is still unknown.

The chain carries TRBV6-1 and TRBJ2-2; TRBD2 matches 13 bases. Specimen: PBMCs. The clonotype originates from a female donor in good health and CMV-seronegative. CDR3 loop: CASSDPRTSGSSTGELFF. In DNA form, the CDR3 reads TGTGCCAGCAGTGACCCTAGGACTAGCGGGAGTAGCACCGGGGAGCTGTTTTTT.